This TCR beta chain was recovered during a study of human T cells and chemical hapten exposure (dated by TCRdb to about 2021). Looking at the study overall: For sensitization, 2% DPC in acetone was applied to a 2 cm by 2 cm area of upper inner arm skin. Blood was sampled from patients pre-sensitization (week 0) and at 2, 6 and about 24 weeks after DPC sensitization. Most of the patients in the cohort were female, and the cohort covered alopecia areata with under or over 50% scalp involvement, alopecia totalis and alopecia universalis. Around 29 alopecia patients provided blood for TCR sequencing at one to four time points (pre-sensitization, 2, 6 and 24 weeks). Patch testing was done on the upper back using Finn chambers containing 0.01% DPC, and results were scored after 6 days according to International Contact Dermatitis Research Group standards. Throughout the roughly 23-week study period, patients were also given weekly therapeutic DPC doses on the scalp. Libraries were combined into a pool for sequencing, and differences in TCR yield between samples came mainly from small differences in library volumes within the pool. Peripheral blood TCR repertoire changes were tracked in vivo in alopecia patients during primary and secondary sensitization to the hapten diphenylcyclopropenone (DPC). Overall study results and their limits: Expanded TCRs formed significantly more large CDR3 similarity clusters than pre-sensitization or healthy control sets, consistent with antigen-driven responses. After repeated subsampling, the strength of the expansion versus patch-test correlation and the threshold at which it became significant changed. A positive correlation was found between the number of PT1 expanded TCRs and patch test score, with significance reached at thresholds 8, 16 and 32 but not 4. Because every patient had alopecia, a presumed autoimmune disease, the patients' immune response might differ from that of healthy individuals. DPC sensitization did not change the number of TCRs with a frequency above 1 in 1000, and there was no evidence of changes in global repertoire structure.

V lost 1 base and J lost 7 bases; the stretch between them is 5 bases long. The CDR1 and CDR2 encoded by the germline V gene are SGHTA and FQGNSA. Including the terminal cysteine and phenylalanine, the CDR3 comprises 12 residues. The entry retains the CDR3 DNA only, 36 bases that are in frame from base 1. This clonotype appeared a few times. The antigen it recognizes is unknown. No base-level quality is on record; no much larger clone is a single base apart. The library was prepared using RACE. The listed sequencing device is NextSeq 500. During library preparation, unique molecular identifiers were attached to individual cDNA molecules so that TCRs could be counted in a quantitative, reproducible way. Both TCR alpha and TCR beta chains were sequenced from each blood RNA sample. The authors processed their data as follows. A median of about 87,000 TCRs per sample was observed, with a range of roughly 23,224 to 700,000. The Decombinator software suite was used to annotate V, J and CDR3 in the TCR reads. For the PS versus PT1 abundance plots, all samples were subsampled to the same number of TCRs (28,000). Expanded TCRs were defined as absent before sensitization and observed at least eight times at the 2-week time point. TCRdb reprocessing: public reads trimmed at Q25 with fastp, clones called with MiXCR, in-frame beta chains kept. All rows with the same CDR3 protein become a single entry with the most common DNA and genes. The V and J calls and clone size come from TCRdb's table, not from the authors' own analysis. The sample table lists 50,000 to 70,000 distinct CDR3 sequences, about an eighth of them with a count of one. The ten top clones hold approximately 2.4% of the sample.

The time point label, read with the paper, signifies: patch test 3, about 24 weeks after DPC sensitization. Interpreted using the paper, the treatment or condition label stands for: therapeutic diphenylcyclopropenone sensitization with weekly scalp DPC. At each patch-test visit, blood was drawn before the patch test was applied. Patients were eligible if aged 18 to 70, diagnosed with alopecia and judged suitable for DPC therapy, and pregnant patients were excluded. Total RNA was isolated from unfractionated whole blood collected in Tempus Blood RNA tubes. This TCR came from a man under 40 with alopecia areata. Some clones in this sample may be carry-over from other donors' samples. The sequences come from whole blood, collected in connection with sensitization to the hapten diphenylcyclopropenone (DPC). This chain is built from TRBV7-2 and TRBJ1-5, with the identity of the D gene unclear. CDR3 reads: CASSLGPQPQHF. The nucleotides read TGTGCCAGCAGCTTAGGCCCCCAGCCCCAGCATTTT.